This record concerns one T cell receptor beta chain sequence. Its target is unknown. The CDR3 extends over 13 amino acids. The V gene end was trimmed by 4 bases and the J gene end by 8 bases; junction bases not matched to a gene: 10. Germline lookup yields CDR1 GTSNPN and CDR2 SVGIG (reference sequence). What was sequenced were expressed TCRB transcripts, since all of the isolated RNA had been reverse transcribed. Profiling relied on immunoSEQ multiplex PCR, and the TCRdb table lists in-frame clones only, not all of them. The repertoire holds roughly 250,000 clones, with over 65% as singletons. CD45RO/CCR7/CD25/CD127/CD95/CD27 separated CD4+ naive, central memory, regulatory and stem cell-like memory cells by sorting. This entry is derived from a study of beta chain features in type 1 diabetes. Study-level findings and limits: Among type 1 diabetes patients, VDJ junctions had fewer insertions and more deletions.

Sequenced input: naive CD4+ T cells from blood. This clonotype originated in a man aged 25 to 40 in good health. The chain carries TRBV30 and TRBJ1-1; 7 positions match TRBD1. CDR3: CAWNPHRGREAFF. The CDR3 DNA sequence: TGTGCCTGGAACCCCCACAGGGGAAGGGAAGCTTTCTTT.